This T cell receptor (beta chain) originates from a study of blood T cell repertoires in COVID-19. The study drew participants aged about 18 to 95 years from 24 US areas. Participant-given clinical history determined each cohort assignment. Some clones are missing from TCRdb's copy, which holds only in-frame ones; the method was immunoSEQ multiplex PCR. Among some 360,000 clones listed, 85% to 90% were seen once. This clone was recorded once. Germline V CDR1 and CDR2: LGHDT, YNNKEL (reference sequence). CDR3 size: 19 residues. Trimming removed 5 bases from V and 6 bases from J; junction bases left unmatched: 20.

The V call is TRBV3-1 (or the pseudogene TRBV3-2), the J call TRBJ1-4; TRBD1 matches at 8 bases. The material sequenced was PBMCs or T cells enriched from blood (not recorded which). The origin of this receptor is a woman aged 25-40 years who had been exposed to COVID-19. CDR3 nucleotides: TGTGCCAGCAGCAAAGGGACAGGAACGGGCCCCAAGGGGTATGAAAAACTGTTTTTT. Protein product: CASSKGTGTGPKGYEKLFF.